What follows are 3 T cell receptor beta chains derived from one specimen sequenced in a study of cytomegalovirus exposure and HLA in healthy donors. PCR used 60 Vbeta primers and 13 Jbeta primers. Assay: immunoSEQ multiplex PCR; the TCRdb copy retains only in-frame clones and omits some. The sample lists about 130,000 clones, around 72% occurring once. The material sequenced was PBMCs. These receptors all come from a middle-aged woman in good health and CMV-seronegative.

This clone was seen a single time. V and J are TRBV28 and TRBJ2-2; 7 nucleotides match TRBD2. V lost 6 bases to trimming and J lost 5 bases; unmatched junction nucleotides: 6. Germline V gives CDR1 MDHEN, CDR2 SYDVKM. The CDR3 has 14 amino acids. CDR3 nucleotides: TGTGCCAGCAGAACGGGAGGAGGGACCGGGGAGCTGTTTTTT. It is translated as CASRTGGGTGELFF. Together with reference TRBV28 and TRBJ2-2, the CDR3 gives the full variable domain: DVKVTQSSRYLVKRTGEKVFLECVQDMDHENMFWYRQDPGLGLRLIYFSYDVKMKEKGDIPEGYSVSREKKERFSLILESASTNQTSMYLCASRTGGGTGELFFGEGSRLTVL.

This clone was found a few times. V gene TRBV10-3 combines with J gene TRBJ2-7, with TRBD1 identical over 11 bases. CDR1 is ENHRY and CDR2 is SYGVKD in the germline V gene. CDR3 size: 14 residues. The junction had 1 base not matched to a gene; V was cut back by 2 bases and J by 4 bases. CDR3 nucleotide sequence: TGTGCCATCAGTGAGGGGACAGGGGGGTACGAGCAGTACTTC. Translating it yields CAISEGTGGYEQYF.

The CDR3 coding sequence is TGTGCCAGCAGTGGTTGGCGGGACAGGGGGCTTAACCCCTCCTCTGGGGCCAACGTCCTGACTTTC. It translates to CASSGWRDRGLNPSSGANVLTF. The chain carries TRBV2 and TRBJ2-6, with TRBD1 matching 12 bases. The CDR3 spans 22 residues. J was trimmed by 0 bases and V by 4 bases; bases with no gene match: 16. Looked up from germline, CDR1 is SNHLY and CDR2 is FYNNEI.